This T cell receptor beta chain emerged from a study of blood T cell repertoires in COVID-19. From germline, CDR1 is SGHAT and CDR2 FQNNGV. The ends were cut back, 1 base at V and 4 bases at J, with 12 bases in the middle. CDR3 length: 15 amino acids. The table came from immunoSEQ multiplex PCR; TCRdb's copy has only in-frame clones and leaves some out. The data contain approximately 75,000 clones, roughly 80% of them singletons. The chain combines TRBV11-2 with TRBJ2-3; D is ambiguous. The sequencing input was peripheral blood. This clonotype originated in a woman of 80 years or more with acute or convalescent COVID-19. CDR3 bases: TGTGCCAGCAGCTTAGCCATAGACCAGGCAGATACGCAGTATTTT. It specifies CASSLAIDQADTQYF.